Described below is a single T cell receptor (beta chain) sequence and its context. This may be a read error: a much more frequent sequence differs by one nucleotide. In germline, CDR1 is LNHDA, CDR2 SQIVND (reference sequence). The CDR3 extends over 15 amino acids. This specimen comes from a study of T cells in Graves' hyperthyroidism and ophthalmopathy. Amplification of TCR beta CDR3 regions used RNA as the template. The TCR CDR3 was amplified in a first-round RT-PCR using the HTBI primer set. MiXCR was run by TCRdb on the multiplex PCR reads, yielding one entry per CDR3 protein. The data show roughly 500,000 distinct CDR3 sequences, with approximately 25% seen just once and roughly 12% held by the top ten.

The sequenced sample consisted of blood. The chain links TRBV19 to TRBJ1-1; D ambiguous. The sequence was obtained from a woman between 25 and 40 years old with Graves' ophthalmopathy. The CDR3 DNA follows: TGTGCCAGTATGGCGGAGGGAGTGGAGGGAACTGAAGCTTGCTTT. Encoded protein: CASMAEGVEGTEACF.